One and the same sample provided the 23 T cell receptor beta chains below, sequenced in a study of cytomegalovirus exposure and HLA in healthy donors. Sequencing used immunoSEQ multiplex PCR; TCRdb keeps in-frame clones, though not all of them. The profile shows 100,000 to 150,000 clones, roughly 90% of them singletons. Material: PBMCs. Source of these receptors: a woman aged 18-29 years in good health and CMV-seronegative.

The chain links TRBV28 to TRBJ2-1; maybe TRBD2 (6 bases). Trimming took off 5 bases at V and 0 bases at J, with 17 bases between the two ends. This CDR3 region has 17 residues. CDR1 is MDHEN, CDR2 SYDVKM, per germline. Here the CDR3 DNA reads TGTGCCAGCAGTCACAACCGACTAGTTTTCTCCTACAATGAGCAGTTCTTC. This sequence encodes CASSHNRLVFSYNEQFF.

The chain has TRBV5-1 and TRBJ2-3; D not resolved. There are 15 residues in the CDR3. Trimming cost V 2 bases and J 0 bases, with 10 bases left between them. Germline assignment: CDR1 SGHRS and CDR2 YFSETQ. The CDR3 loop reads CASSFAVGSTDTQYF. CDR3 coding DNA: TGCGCCAGCAGCTTCGCGGTCGGTAGCACAGATACGCAGTATTTT.

This clone was found once. CDR3 bases: TGTGCCAGCAGCCCCCCCGGCGGACTAGCGGGATTCGGCGAGCAGTACTTC. It translates to CASSPPGGLAGFGEQYF. The chain couples TRBV7-2 to TRBJ2-7, with 12 bases fitting TRBD2. The CDR3 covers 17 residues. Germline CDR1 and CDR2: SGHTA and FQGNSA. V lost 5 bases to trimming and J lost 6 bases; unmatched junction nucleotides: 14.

The gene calls are TRBV5-1 and TRBJ1-5; the D is unclear. CDR1 and CDR2 (germline): SGHRS, YFSETQ. CDR3 length: 13 residues. Between the trimmed V and J ends, which lost 4 bases and 2 bases, there was a span of 7 bases. CDR3 DNA: TGCGCCAGCAGCATCGGTGGCAATCAGCCCCAGCATTTT. Amino acid sequence: CASSIGGNQPQHF. The full variable domain, completed using reference TRBV5-1 and TRBJ1-5, is KAGVTQTPRYLIKTRGQQVTLSCSPISGHRSVSWYQQTPGQGLQFLFEYFSETQRNKGNFPGRFSGRQFSNSRSEMNVSTLELGDSALYLCASSIGGNQPQHFGDGTRLSIL.

The chain carries TRBV5-1 and TRBJ2-1; 7 positions match TRBD2. The CDR3 length is 17 residues. CDR1 and CDR2 from the germline V gene are SGHRS and YFSETQ. V lost 1 base to trimming and J lost 0 bases; unmatched junction nucleotides: 7. DNA for the CDR3: TGCGCCAGCAGCTTGCCTCAACTAGCGAGCTCCTACAATGAGCAGTTCTTC. This codes for CASSLPQLASSYNEQFF. Looking up the rest from reference TRBV5-1 and TRBJ2-1 gives the full variable domain: KAGVTQTPRYLIKTRGQQVTLSCSPISGHRSVSWYQQTPGQGLQFLFEYFSETQRNKGNFPGRFSGRQFSNSRSEMNVSTLELGDSALYLCASSLPQLASSYNEQFFGPGTRLTVL.

The chain is built from TRBV7-8 and TRBJ2-7; 9 bases line up with TRBD2. The germline V gene encodes CDR1 SGHVS and CDR2 FQNEAQ. V dropped 2 bases and J dropped 6; count of bases not matched to a gene: 8. The CDR3 is 15 amino acids. This chain's CDR3 is CASSLSSGGRPEQYF. The CDR3 bases are TGTGCCAGCAGCTTATCAAGCGGGGGGCGACCCGAGCAGTACTTC.

This chain joins TRBV9 and TRBJ1-2; D is perhaps TRBD1 (6 bases). This CDR3 is 15 amino acids long. Germline loops: CDR1 SGDLS, CDR2 YYNGEE. Trimming removed 0 bases from V and 4 bases from J, with 13 bases in between. CDR3 in amino acids: CASSVGAGAGYGYTF. The CDR3 DNA reads as TGTGCCAGCAGCGTAGGGGCAGGGGCGGGCTATGGCTACACCTTC. The full variable domain, rest sourced from reference TRBV9 and TRBJ1-2, is DSGVTQTPKHLITATGQRVTLRCSPRSGDLSVYWYQQSLDQGLQFLIQYYNGEERAKGNILERFSAQQFPDLHSELNLSSLELGDSALYFCASSVGAGAGYGYTFGSGTRLTVV.

This rearrangement joins TRBV2 to TRBJ1-5; possibly TRBD1 for D (6 bases). Germline V gives CDR1 SNHLY, CDR2 FYNNEI. The CDR3 loop spans 15 amino acids. The V end was cut by 7 bases, the J end by 6 bases, with 19 bases between. The CDR3 spells CASTPETGSPQPQHF. DNA of the CDR3: TGTGCCAGCACCCCTGAAACAGGGTCGCCTCAGCCCCAGCATTTT.

The gene calls are TRBV6-5 and TRBJ2-5; TRBD2 matches 7 bases. Losses at the gene ends were 1 base for V and 2 bases for J; bases not matched to a gene: 4. This CDR3 has 15 residues. Germline V gene lookup returns CDR1 MNHEY and CDR2 SVGAGI. The CDR3 sequence: CASSYFWGGQETQYF. The CDR3 nucleotides read TGTGCCAGCAGTTACTTCTGGGGAGGGCAAGAGACCCAGTACTTC.

The chain employs TRBV7-2 and TRBJ2-4; D might be TRBD1 (6 bases). The CDR3 contains 13 residues. Germline values: CDR1 SGHTA, CDR2 FQGNSA. The V gene lost 4 bases and the J gene lost 9 bases, with 13 bases spanning the gap. In DNA form, the CDR3 reads TGTGCCAGCAGCTCTTTACAGGGCTTCATTCAGTACTTC. It translates to CASSSLQGFIQYF. The full variable domain, completed using reference TRBV7-2 and TRBJ2-4, is GAGVSQSPSNKVTEKGKDVELRCDPISGHTALYWYRQSLGQGLEFLIYFQGNSAPDKSGLPSDRFSAERTGGSVSTLTIQRTQQEDSAVYLCASSSLQGFIQYFGAGTRLSVL.

The rearrangement joins TRBV19 to TRBJ2-7, with D possibly being TRBD2 (6 bases). CDR3 length equals 17 residues. Trimming stripped 2 bases from V and 0 bases from J, with 17 bases between. Germline loops: CDR1 LNHDA, CDR2 SQIVND (reference sequence). CDR3 sequence reads: CASSITSLAGSSYEQYF. The CDR3 DNA sequence: TGTGCCAGTAGTATAACCTCCTTGGCGGGGAGCTCCTACGAGCAGTACTTC.

This sequence joins TRBV5-1 and TRBJ2-5; D remains ambiguous. The V end lost 2 bases, the J end lost 5 bases, and 16 bases lay between the germline ends. Germline-derived CDR1 and CDR2 are SGHRS and YFSETQ. The CDR3 runs 15 residues. The CDR3 loop reads CASSLVPGQLETQYF. The CDR3 nucleotides read TGCGCCAGCAGCTTAGTCCCAGGTCAACTCGAGACCCAGTACTTC.

The chain recombines TRBV28 with TRBJ1-2, with D possibly being TRBD1 (6 bases). The CDR3 covers 13 residues. V dropped 7 bases and J dropped 4 bases, with 13 bases sitting between them. The germline V gene encodes CDR1 MDHEN and CDR2 SYDVKM. CDR3 region: CASTGHPIYGYTF. CDR3 in DNA: TGTGCCAGCACGGGACATCCGATCTATGGCTACACCTTC.

The gene calls are TRBV4-2 and TRBJ1-2; the D is unclear. CDR1 LGHNA and CDR2 YNFKEQ come from the germline V gene. The ends were cut back, 1 base at V and 4 bases at J, with 13 bases in the middle. This CDR3 contains 15 residues. Here the CDR3 reads CASSQGRGYSYGYTF. In DNA form, the CDR3 reads TGTGCCAGCAGCCAAGGACGAGGGTACTCCTATGGCTACACCTTC.

This sequence joins TRBV11-3 and TRBJ1-1; D may be TRBD1 (6 bases). Germline assignment: CDR1 SGHNT and CDR2 YENEEA. The V end lost 3 bases, the J end lost 1 base, and 12 bases lay between the germline ends. CDR3 length equals 15 residues. The CDR3 here is CASSFSGTQNTEAFF. CDR3 bases: TGTGCCAGCAGCTTTTCCGGGACACAGAACACTGAAGCTTTCTTT.

This clone has a single count. The chain carries TRBV6-1 and TRBJ2-3; D may be TRBD2 (6 bases). The V gene lost 0 bases and the J gene lost 7 bases, with 14 bases spanning the gap. Germline V gene sequence: CDR1 MNHNS, CDR2 SASEGT. The length of the CDR3 is 15 residues. CDR3 sequence reads: CASSEAIRGANTQYF. In DNA form, the CDR3 reads TGTGCCAGCAGTGAAGCGATCCGCGGGGCAAATACGCAGTATTTT.

The rearrangement links TRBV30 to TRBJ1-1; D remains unclear. The CDR3 runs to 13 residues. V was pared by 3 bases and J by 3 bases, with 11 bases between. CDR1 GTSNPN and CDR2 SVGIG come from the germline V gene (reference sequence). The CDR3 spells CAWSPSRDTEAFF. The DNA for the CDR3 is TGTGCCTGGAGCCCCAGTCGTGACACTGAAGCTTTCTTT.

This clone was seen a few times. The chain links TRBV2 to TRBJ1-2, with 7 bases matching TRBD1. This CDR3 is built from 12 residues. CDR1 and CDR2 from the germline V gene are SNHLY and FYNNEI. With 8 bases clipped from V and 7 bases from J, the junction kept 7 bases outside the gene matches. DNA for the CDR3: TGTGCCAGCTGGGACAGAGATTTTGGCTACACCTTC. Its protein product is CASWDRDFGYTF.

V is TRBV18 and J is TRBJ1-1; no firm D call. V gave up 1 base and J gave up 7 bases, with 10 bases separating them. Germline CDR1 is KGHSH and CDR2 is LQKENI. The CDR3 runs 13 residues. In DNA form, the CDR3 reads TGTGCCAGCTCACCACGGTCGGGAAATGAAGCTTTCTTT. Its protein product is CASSPRSGNEAFF. The variable domain in full, with the rest retrieved from reference TRBV18 and TRBJ1-1, is NAGVMQNPRHLVRRRGQEARLRCSPMKGHSHVYWYRQLPEEGLKFMVYLQKENIIDESGMPKERFSAEFPKEGPSILRIQQVVRGDSAAYFCASSPRSGNEAFFGQGTRLTVV.

This CDR3 reads CASSLGTGVGETQYF. CDR3 sequence (DNA): TGTGCCAGCAGCTTGGGGACAGGGGTAGGGGAGACCCAGTACTTC. The chain joins TRBV5-4 to TRBJ2-5; 9 bases agree with TRBD1. The V segment lost 0 bases and the J segment 5 bases; nucleotides outside the gene matches: 5. CDR3 size: 15 residues. Germline V CDR1 and CDR2: SGHNT, YYREEE (reference sequence).

V is TRBV5-1 and J is TRBJ2-7; 15 bases are shared with TRBD2. The CDR3 totals 17 residues. Germline CDR1 SGHRS, CDR2 YFSETQ. After removal of 0 bases from V and 6 bases from J, the junction contained 7 bases not matched to a gene. CDR3 residues: CASSLVGLAGGQGEQYF. CDR3 DNA sequence: TGCGCCAGCAGCTTGGTTGGACTAGCGGGGGGGCAGGGCGAGCAGTACTTC.

This clone has a count of ten or more. V usage is TRBV6-4 and J usage is TRBJ2-1, with a weak D call TRBD2 (5 bases). Germline V lookup: CDR1 MRHNA, CDR2 SNTAGT. V shed 3 bases and J shed 2 bases, with 5 bases lying between them. This CDR3 has 13 amino acids. In DNA, the CDR3 is TGTGCCAGCAGTGAGGGAGCCTACAATGAGCAGTTCTTC. It yields the protein CASSEGAYNEQFF.

A remark on this clone: An end of the junction does not agree with germline; a read error may underlie this. The V and J genes are TRBV29-1 and TRBJ2-5; D perhaps matches TRBD1 (5 bases). Germline CDR1 reads SQVTM; CDR2 reads ANQGSEA. This CDR3 region has 13 residues. DNA of the CDR3: TGCAGCGTTGAAGACAGGGTGGCAGGACCTTTCAACTTC. Its translation: CSVEDRVAGPFNF.